One and the same sample provided the 12 T cell receptor beta chains below, sequenced in a study of blood T cells in healthy people across ages. A second PCR, run for about 7 to 11 cycles, used a sample-barcoded 5' primer plus a J-beta primer mix. TCRdb fed the 5' RACE reads into MiXCR, producing one record per CDR3 protein. Among roughly 650,000 distinct CDR3 sequences listed, about 30% were seen once. The sample was blood. Receptors originate from a woman of 80 years or more in good health.

This clonotype was recorded many times. The CDR3 here is CASSSAGLGTDTQYF. The DNA of the CDR3 is TGTGCCAGCAGTTCGGCGGGGCTTGGCACAGATACGCAGTATTTT. The rearrangement links TRBV6-2 or TRBV6-3 to TRBJ2-3; D is perhaps TRBD2 (6 bases). CDR3 size: 15 residues. The germline V gene encodes CDR1 MNHEY and CDR2 SVGEGT. V lost 4 bases and J lost 1, with 12 bases in between.

This chain joins TRBV7-2 and TRBJ2-4; 7 nucleotides line up with TRBD1. This CDR3 contains 16 residues. The junction had 6 bases not matched to a gene; V was cut back by 2 bases and J by 2 bases. Germline values: CDR1 SGHTA, CDR2 FQGNSA. This CDR3 reads CASSLTQGMTKNIQYF. As DNA, the CDR3 is TGTGCCAGCAGCTTAACACAGGGGATGACCAAAAACATTCAGTACTTC.

This clonotype came up a few times. This rearrangement joins TRBV19 to TRBJ2-5; 11 bases align to TRBD2. CDR1 and CDR2 (germline): LNHDA, SQIVND (reference sequence). V lost 8 bases, J lost 4 bases, and 18 bases stayed unmatched. The CDR3 is 18 amino acids. The CDR3 nucleotides are TGTGCCAGTTCCACCGAGCCCCCGGGCACTAGCGGGGGAGAGACCCAGTACTTC. This translates into CASSTEPPGTSGGETQYF.

The table lists this clonotype with a few counts. It may be a read error: a sequence one base away is much more abundant. This chain uses TRBV28 with TRBJ1-2; 7 nucleotides agree with TRBD1. V lost 2 bases to trimming and J lost 7 bases; unmatched junction nucleotides: 10. The CDR3 runs to 15 residues. Germline V gives CDR1 MDHEN, CDR2 SYDVKM. The CDR3 is CASSLGGQEATGYTF. The CDR3, as DNA: TGTGCCAGCAGTTTAGGAGGACAGGAGGCAACTGGCTACACCTTC.

This clonotype was found a few times. The chain carries TRBV11-2 and TRBJ2-2; D call uncertain. CDR3 length: 15 amino acids. V was shortened by 3 bases and J by 0 bases, with 8 bases between the two germline ends. Germline V gene data show CDR1 as SGHAT and CDR2 as FQNNGV. The CDR3 DNA reads as TGTGCCAGCAGCTTTTTCCCCGCGAACACCGGGGAGCTGTTTTTT. Residues: CASSFFPANTGELFF.

Many counts were recorded for this clonotype. The genes are TRBV20-1 and TRBJ2-5, with 9 bases lining up with TRBD2. This CDR3 contains 16 residues. Germline V gene data show CDR1 as DFQATT and CDR2 as SNEGSKA (reference sequence). The V gene end was trimmed by 0 bases and the J gene end by 6 bases; junction bases not matched to a gene: 11. CDR3 bases: TGCAGTGCTAGAGATTCGCGGCGGGGGGGCGAAAAGACCCAGTACTTC. It encodes CSARDSRRGGEKTQYF.

A few counts support this clonotype. V is TRBV29-1 and J is TRBJ2-7; perhaps TRBD2 as D (5 bases). Germline V gene lookup returns CDR1 SQVTM and CDR2 ANQGSEA. This CDR3 has 13 residues. V shed 1 base and J shed 3 bases, with 10 bases lying between them. This CDR3 reads CSVEGDYDYEQYF. CDR3 bases: TGCAGCGTTGAAGGCGACTACGACTACGAGCAGTACTTC.

This clonotype has ten or more counts. The chain employs TRBV30 and TRBJ2-6, with a possible D match to TRBD1 (6 bases). With 0 bases removed from V and 2 bases from J, the gap between germline ends came to 11 bases. The germline V gene encodes CDR1 GTSNPN and CDR2 SVGIG (reference sequence). The CDR3 has 16 amino acids. CDR3 amino acids: CAWSVKGGTGANVLTF. DNA of the CDR3: TGTGCCTGGAGTGTGAAAGGGGGTACTGGGGCCAACGTCCTGACTTTC.

Many counts were recorded for this clonotype. The gene calls are TRBV11-2 and TRBJ2-3; the match to TRBD2 covers 12 bases. CDR3 length: 17 amino acids. Losses at the gene ends were 10 bases for V and 9 bases for J; bases not matched to a gene: 20. The germline V gene has CDR1 SGHAT and CDR2 FQNNGV. This chain's CDR3 is CATVWASGGERSGTQYF. The CDR3 DNA is TGTGCCACGGTTTGGGCTAGCGGGGGGGAAAGGTCAGGGACGCAGTATTTT.

CDR3 bases: TGTGCCTGGAGTGGCAGGGGGCAGGACCATGGCTACACCTTC. Residues: CAWSGRGQDHGYTF. V and J are TRBV30 and TRBJ1-2; TRBD1 agrees at 8 bases. The CDR3 is 14 amino acids. In germline, CDR1 is GTSNPN, CDR2 SVGIG (reference sequence). V was clipped by 1 base and J by 6 bases; unmatched bases: 7. Variable domain in full (rest from reference TRBV30 and TRBJ1-2): SQTIHQWPATLVQPVGSPLSLECTVEGTSNPNLYWYRQAAGRGLQLLFYSVGIGQISSEVPQNLSASRPQDRQFILSSKKLLLSDSGFYLCAWSGRGQDHGYTFGSGTRLTVV.

This clonotype has only a few counts. This chain links TRBV20-1 with TRBJ1-5; D gene uncertain. With 7 bases removed from V and 4 bases from J, the gap between germline ends came to 11 bases. The CDR3 contains 12 residues. Germline values: CDR1 DFQATT, CDR2 SNEGSKA (reference sequence). The CDR3 nucleotides read TGCAGTGTCCGGATTCCGAATCAGCCCCAGCATTTT. This codes for CSVRIPNQPQHF.

V usage is TRBV7-2 and J usage is TRBJ2-1; 7 positions agree with TRBD1. The CDR3 consists of 15 residues. V was clipped by 3 bases and J by 10 bases; unmatched bases: 12. Germline CDR1 and CDR2: SGHTA and FQGNSA. CDR3 sequence (DNA): TGTGCCAGCAGCTTTACGGGACAGACCATCTGCGAGCAGTTCTTC. As protein: CASSFTGQTICEQFF.